The source of this TCR beta chain is a study of blood T cells in healthy people across ages. Study-level findings and limits: Among T cells, TCR beta diversity per million cells dropped roughly linearly as age rose.

This CDR3 comprises 15 residues. Germline values: CDR1 SEHNR, CDR2 FQNEAQ (reference sequence). Through a sample-barcoded 5' primer and a J-beta primer mix, a second PCR was run for roughly 7 to 11 cycles. Carrying 12 random nucleotides, a template-switch adaptor labeled each individual cDNA molecule. TCRdb recomputed calls from the 5' RACE reads with MiXCR, one row per CDR3 protein. The data hold about 970,000 distinct CDR3 sequences, with 51% observed a single time. Isolation recovered at least 7 million PBMCs from every sample. On this clonotype itself: What it recognizes is unknown.

Sequenced: blood. The chain joins TRBV7-9 to TRBJ2-5; perhaps TRBD2 as D (6 bases). The J call could be wrong; TRBJ2-7 is a better fit for the DNA end. The receptor was isolated from a woman aged 55-69 years in good health. Here the CDR3 DNA reads TGTGCCAGCGGAGCCGAATCAAGGGAGGCGTACGAGCAGTACTTC. Translated: CASGAESREAYEQYF.